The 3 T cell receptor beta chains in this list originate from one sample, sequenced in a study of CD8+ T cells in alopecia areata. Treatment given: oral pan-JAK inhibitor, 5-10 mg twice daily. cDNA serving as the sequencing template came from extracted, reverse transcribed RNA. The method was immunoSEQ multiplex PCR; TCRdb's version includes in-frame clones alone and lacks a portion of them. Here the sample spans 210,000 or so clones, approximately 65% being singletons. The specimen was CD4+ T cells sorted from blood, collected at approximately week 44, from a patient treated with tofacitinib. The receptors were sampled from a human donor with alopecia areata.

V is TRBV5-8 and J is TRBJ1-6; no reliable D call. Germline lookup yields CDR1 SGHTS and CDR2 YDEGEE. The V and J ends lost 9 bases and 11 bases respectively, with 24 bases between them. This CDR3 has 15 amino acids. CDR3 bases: TGTGCCACCCGAGCAGGCCTCCCGACCTGGACACCCCTCCACTTT. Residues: CATRAGLPTWTPLHF.

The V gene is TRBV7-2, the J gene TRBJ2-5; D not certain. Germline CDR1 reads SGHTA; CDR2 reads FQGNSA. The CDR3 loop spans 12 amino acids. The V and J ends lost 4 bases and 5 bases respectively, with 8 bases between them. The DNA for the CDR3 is TGTGCCAGCAGCTCCAATAAGGAGACCCAGTACTTC. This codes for CASSSNKETQYF.

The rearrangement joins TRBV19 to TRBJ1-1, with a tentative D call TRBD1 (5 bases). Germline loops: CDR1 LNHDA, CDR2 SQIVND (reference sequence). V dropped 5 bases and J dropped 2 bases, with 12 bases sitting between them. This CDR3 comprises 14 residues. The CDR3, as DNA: TGTGCCAGTAGTGTAAAGGGGATAAACACTGAAGCTTTCTTT. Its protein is CASSVKGINTEAFF. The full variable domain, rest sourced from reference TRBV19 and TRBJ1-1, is DGGITQSPKYLFRKEGQNVTLSCEQNLNHDAMYWYRQDPGQGLRLIYYSQIVNDFQKGDIAEGYSVSREKKESFPLTVTSAQKNPTAFYLCASSVKGINTEAFFGQGTRLTVV.